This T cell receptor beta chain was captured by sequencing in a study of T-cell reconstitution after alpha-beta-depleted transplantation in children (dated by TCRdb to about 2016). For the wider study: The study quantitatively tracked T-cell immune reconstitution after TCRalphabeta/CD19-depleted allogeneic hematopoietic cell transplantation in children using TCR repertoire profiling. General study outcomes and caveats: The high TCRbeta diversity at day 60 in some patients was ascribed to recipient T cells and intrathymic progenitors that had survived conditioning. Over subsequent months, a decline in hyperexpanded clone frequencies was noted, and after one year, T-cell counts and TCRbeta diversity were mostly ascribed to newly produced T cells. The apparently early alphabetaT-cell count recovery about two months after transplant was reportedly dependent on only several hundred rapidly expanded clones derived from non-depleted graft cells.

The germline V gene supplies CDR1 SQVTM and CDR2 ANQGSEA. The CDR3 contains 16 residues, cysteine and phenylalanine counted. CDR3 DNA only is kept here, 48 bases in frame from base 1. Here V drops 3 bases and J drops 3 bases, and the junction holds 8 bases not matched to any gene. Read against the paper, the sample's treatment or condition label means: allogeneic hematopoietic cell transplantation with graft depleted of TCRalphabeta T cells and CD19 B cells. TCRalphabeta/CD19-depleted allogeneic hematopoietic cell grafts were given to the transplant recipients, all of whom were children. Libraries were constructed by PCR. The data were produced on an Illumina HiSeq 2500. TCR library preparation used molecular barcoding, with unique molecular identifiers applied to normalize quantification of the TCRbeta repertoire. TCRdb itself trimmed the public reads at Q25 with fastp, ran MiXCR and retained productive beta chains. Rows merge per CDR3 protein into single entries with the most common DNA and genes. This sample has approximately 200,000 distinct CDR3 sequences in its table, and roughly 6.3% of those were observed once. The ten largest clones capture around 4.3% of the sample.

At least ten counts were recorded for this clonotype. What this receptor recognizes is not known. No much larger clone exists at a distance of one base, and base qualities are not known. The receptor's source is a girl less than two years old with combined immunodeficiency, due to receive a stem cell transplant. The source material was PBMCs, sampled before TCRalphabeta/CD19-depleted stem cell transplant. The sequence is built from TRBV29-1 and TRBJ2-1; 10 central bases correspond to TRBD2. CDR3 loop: CSVDSSSGRFYNEQFF. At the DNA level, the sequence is TGCAGCGTTGATTCGTCTAGCGGGAGATTCTACAATGAGCAGTTCTTC.